One sample yielded the 22 T cell receptor beta chains listed below, sequenced in a study of blood T cell repertoires in COVID-19. The table came from immunoSEQ multiplex PCR; TCRdb's copy has only in-frame clones and leaves some out. The sample contains over 90,000 clones, around four fifths of which appear only once. Source material: peripheral blood. These receptors all stem from a man aged 35-49 years with active or convalescent COVID-19.

The chain uses TRBV18 and TRBJ2-3, with TRBD2 matching 8 bases. CDR1 is KGHSH and CDR2 is LQKENI in the germline V gene. J gave up 4 bases and V 2 bases, and 2 bases lay outside the gene matches. The CDR3 consists of 14 residues. CDR3 sequence: CASSPGTRADTQYF. The CDR3 nucleotides read TGTGCCAGCTCACCAGGGACTAGGGCAGATACGCAGTATTTT.

Here the CDR3 reads CAWSDSGVSSPLHF. In nucleotides, the CDR3 is TGTGCCTGGAGTGACTCGGGGGTCAGTTCACCCCTCCACTTT. This chain joins TRBV30 and TRBJ1-6, with a tentative D call TRBD1 (5 bases). The CDR3 sequence is 14 residues long. Germline values: CDR1 GTSNPN, CDR2 SVGIG (reference sequence). Trimming removed 1 base at V and 9 bases at J, with 13 bases between.

V is TRBV12-3 or TRBV12-4 and J is TRBJ1-2; D is unresolved. The CDR3 sequence is 12 residues long. Trimming took off 0 bases at V and 5 bases at J, with 4 bases between the two ends. CDR3 loop: CASSLAQYGYTF. For the CDR3, the DNA is TGTGCCAGCAGTTTAGCTCAGTATGGCTACACCTTC.

This clone appeared once. This chain links TRBV5-1 with TRBJ2-1; 7 bases match TRBD2. Germline V gives CDR1 SGHRS, CDR2 YFSETQ. The CDR3 runs to 13 residues. V lost 4 bases and J lost 12; bases outside the gene matches: 10. The CDR3 DNA sequence: TGCGCCAGCAGCCTAGAGTATGGGGGGGTGCAGTTCTTC. Encoded protein: CASSLEYGGVQFF.

This clone was seen a single time. The rearrangement links TRBV11-1 to TRBJ2-6; D gene unclear. V was shortened by 6 bases and J by 4 bases, with 10 bases between the two germline ends. The CDR3 contains 14 residues. Germline lookup yields CDR1 SGHAT and CDR2 FQDESV (reference sequence). The CDR3 region has the DNA TGTGCCAGCAGTCCCCGGTCGGGGGCCAACGTCCTGACTTTC. It encodes CASSPRSGANVLTF.

The chain employs TRBV24-1 and TRBJ2-1; 11 positions match TRBD2. V shed 4 bases, J shed 7 bases, and the junction held 8 bases outside the gene matches. The CDR3 sequence is 16 residues long. The germline gives CDR1 KGHDR, CDR2 SFDVKD. The CDR3 DNA follows: TGTGCCACCAGTGACCCCACTAGCGGGGGCCCAAATGAGCAGTTCTTC. Protein: CATSDPTSGGPNEQFF.

This chain connects TRBV7-2 to TRBJ1-2; TRBD1 is a possible D gene (5 bases). Germline V gene data show CDR1 as SGHTA and CDR2 as FQGNSA. The CDR3 has 14 residues. Deletions cut 1 base from V and 6 bases from J, with 12 bases between. In DNA, the CDR3 is TGTGCCAGCAGCTTAGGGTGGGCAGGGAATGGCTACACCTTC. Its protein is CASSLGWAGNGYTF.

The chain has TRBV7-9 and TRBJ1-4, with D unresolved. Trimming cost V 3 bases and J 0 bases, with 8 bases left between them. CDR3 length equals 15 residues. Germline lookup yields CDR1 SEHNR and CDR2 FQNEAQ (reference sequence). CDR3 region: CASSLNSATNEKLFF. The CDR3 region has the DNA TGTGCCAGCAGCTTGAACAGTGCAACTAATGAAAAACTGTTTTTT.

This chain uses TRBV7-9 with TRBJ1-6, with D hard to call. The length of the CDR3 is 15 residues. Trimming took off 2 bases at V and 6 bases at J, with 11 bases between the two ends. Germline V gene lookup returns CDR1 SEHNR and CDR2 FQNEAQ (reference sequence). This CDR3 is CASSLPGVGNSPLHF. The CDR3 DNA reads as TGTGCCAGCAGCTTACCCGGGGTCGGTAATTCACCCCTCCACTTT.

The chain combines TRBV19 with TRBJ1-2; D is perhaps TRBD1 (5 bases). V was shortened by 9 bases and J by 7 bases, with 15 bases between the two germline ends. This CDR3 is 12 amino acids long. Germline CDR1 LNHDA, CDR2 SQIVND (reference sequence). The CDR3: CASKQGGLGYTF. The CDR3 nucleotides read TGTGCCAGCAAGCAGGGAGGACTTGGCTACACCTTC. Variable domain in full (rest from reference TRBV19 and TRBJ1-2): DGGITQSPKYLFRKEGQNVTLSCEQNLNHDAMYWYRQDPGQGLRLIYYSQIVNDFQKGDIAEGYSVSREKKESFPLTVTSAQKNPTAFYLCASKQGGLGYTFGSGTRLTVV.

The CDR3 bases are TGTGCCAGCAGTGACAGCGGGGGACCCTCCTACGAGCAGTACTTC. Protein sequence: CASSDSGGPSYEQYF. J is TRBJ2-7 and V is TRBV6-1; 8 nucleotides agree with TRBD2. V shed 3 bases and J 0 bases; nucleotides not matched to a gene: 4. Germline lookup yields CDR1 MNHNS and CDR2 SASEGT. CDR3 length equals 15 residues.

The chain employs TRBV19 and TRBJ1-2, with D uncertain. Germline CDR1 reads LNHDA; CDR2 reads SQIVND (reference sequence). V lost 0 bases to trimming and J lost 5 bases, with 25 bases between them. CDR3 length equals 19 residues. The CDR3 loop reads CASSIDLFPSSGRVYGYTF. The CDR3, as DNA: TGTGCCAGTAGTATAGATCTTTTCCCCTCATCCGGGAGGGTTTATGGCTACACCTTC. The full variable domain, its missing parts supplied by reference TRBV19 and TRBJ1-2, is DGGITQSPKYLFRKEGQNVTLSCEQNLNHDAMYWYRQDPGQGLRLIYYSQIVNDFQKGDIAEGYSVSREKKESFPLTVTSAQKNPTAFYLCASSIDLFPSSGRVYGYTFGSGTRLTVV.

The chain uses TRBV6-5 and TRBJ2-7, with 8 positions matching TRBD2. The germline V gene encodes CDR1 MNHEY and CDR2 SVGAGI. This CDR3 has 14 residues. The V gene end was trimmed by 9 bases and the J gene end by 4 bases; junction bases not matched to a gene: 11. The chain's CDR3 is CASREIAGSYEQYF. CDR3 in DNA: TGTGCCAGTCGTGAGATAGCGGGGTCATACGAGCAGTACTTC.

In its sample, this clone was seen once. The rearrangement uses TRBV18 and TRBJ1-3; 7 bases map to TRBD1. The CDR3 extends over 18 amino acids. Germline CDR1 and CDR2: KGHSH and LQKENI. J gave up 0 bases and V 3 bases, and 11 bases lay outside the gene matches. The CDR3 coding sequence is TGTGCCAGCTCACCCCTCGACAGGGCGATGAGCTCTGGAAACACCATATATTTT. It codes for CASSPLDRAMSSGNTIYF. The whole variable domain, remainder taken from reference TRBV18 and TRBJ1-3, is NAGVMQNPRHLVRRRGQEARLRCSPMKGHSHVYWYRQLPEEGLKFMVYLQKENIIDESGMPKERFSAEFPKEGPSILRIQQVVRGDSAAYFCASSPLDRAMSSGNTIYFGEGSWLTVV.

The rearrangement links TRBV7-3 to TRBJ2-6; 9 bases fit TRBD1. This CDR3 region has 18 residues. J gave up 0 bases and V 4 bases, and 7 bases lay outside the gene matches. Germline loops: CDR1 SGHTA, CDR2 FQGTGA. The CDR3 nucleotides read TGTGCCAGCAGCTCCGCCGGGACAGGGAGCTCTGGGGCCAACGTCCTGACTTTC. Its translation: CASSSAGTGSSGANVLTF.

V is TRBV2 and J is TRBJ1-3, with D tentatively TRBD1 (6 bases). The V gene's germline CDR1 is SNHLY and CDR2 FYNNEI. The V end was cut by 8 bases, the J end by 3 bases, with 23 bases between. This CDR3 has 17 residues. The CDR3 region has the DNA TGTGCCAGCTGTCGGGATCCAGGGACACTAGATGGAAACACCATATATTTT. This codes for CASCRDPGTLDGNTIYF.

The CDR3 is CASSAQGANYGYTF. The DNA for the CDR3 is TGTGCCAGCTCCGCCCAGGGGGCGAACTATGGCTACACCTTC. The chain links TRBV18 to TRBJ1-2; 8 nucleotides line up with TRBD1. CDR3 length: 14 amino acids. V shed 6 bases, J shed 2 bases, and the junction held 5 bases outside the gene matches. Germline V gene sequence: CDR1 KGHSH, CDR2 LQKENI.

The rearrangement links TRBV27 to TRBJ1-1; D may be TRBD1 (6 bases). The CDR3 is 14 residues long. CDR1 and CDR2 (germline): MNHEY, SMNVEV (reference sequence). Deletions cut 3 bases from V and 1 base from J, with 9 bases between. The CDR3: CASSFGQRNTEAFF. CDR3 nucleotides: TGTGCCAGCAGTTTCGGACAGAGGAACACTGAAGCTTTCTTT.

This clone has only a few counts. No DNA is shown, since the ends of the CDR3 on it are uncertain; the CDR3 is the one TCRdb lists. V usage is TRBV5-5 and J usage is TRBJ2-1; the table's D call of TRBD2 was not tested on the DNA. The CDR3 numbers 15 amino acids, ends counted. CDR1 is SGHKS and CDR2 is YYEKEE in the germline V gene (reference sequence). Here the CDR3 reads CASSFGGGAPGGEFF.

The chain couples TRBV7-2 to TRBJ2-7; 9 positions match TRBD1. Trimming removed 1 base from V and 6 bases from J; junction bases left unmatched: 4. The CDR3 loop spans 14 amino acids. Germline CDR1 reads SGHTA; CDR2 reads FQGNSA. CDR3 region: CASSLGGQGSEQYF. DNA of the CDR3: TGTGCCAGCAGCTTAGGGGGACAGGGTTCCGAGCAGTACTTC.

The rearrangement joins TRBV3-1 (or the pseudogene TRBV3-2) to TRBJ2-1, with 13 bases identical to TRBD2. This CDR3 has 15 amino acids. CDR1 is LGHDT, CDR2 YNNKEL, per germline (reference sequence). Trimming at V came to 1 base and at J to 9 bases, leaving 3 bases not matched to a gene. The CDR3 here is CASSQGTSGGVEQFF. The DNA for the CDR3 is TGTGCCAGCAGCCAAGGGACTAGCGGGGGAGTTGAGCAGTTCTTC.

The chain has TRBV3-1 (or the pseudogene TRBV3-2) and TRBJ1-5, with no clear D. Per the germline V gene, CDR1 is LGHDT and CDR2 is YNNKEL (reference sequence). Between the trimmed V and J ends, which lost 4 bases and 5 bases, there was a span of 12 bases. The CDR3 sequence is 14 residues long. CDR3 sequence reads: CASSPIGLDQPQHF. The CDR3 DNA sequence: TGTGCCAGCAGCCCGATCGGACTTGATCAGCCCCAGCATTTT.